What follows are 32 T cell receptor beta chains derived from one specimen sequenced in a study of T cells in Graves' hyperthyroidism and ophthalmopathy. Amplified TCR beta CDR3 regions derived from RNA transcripts. RT-PCR in the first round (using the HTBI primer set) targeted the TCR CDR3. Each CDR3 protein gets one entry after TCRdb re-called the multiplex PCR reads with MiXCR. The sample yields under 200,000 distinct CDR3 sequences, approximately 9% seen once. What was sequenced was blood. These receptors all stem from a woman younger than 35 with Graves' hyperthyroidism that later progressed to Graves' ophthalmopathy.

This clonotype has at least ten counts. The chain uses TRBV30 and TRBJ1-1, with a weak D call TRBD1 (5 bases). The CDR3 runs to 12 residues. The germline V gene has CDR1 GTSNPN and CDR2 SVGIG (reference sequence). Trimming took 2 bases from V and 7 from J, leaving 11 bases between them. CDR3 loop: CAWSPRGGEAFF. The CDR3 DNA reads TGTGCCTGGAGTCCGAGGGGAGGTGAAGCTTTCTTT.

This clonotype came up many times. The rearrangement joins TRBV28 to TRBJ2-5, with a possible D match to TRBD1 (5 bases). The CDR3 contains 16 residues. Between the trimmed V and J ends, which lost 5 bases and 4 bases, there was a span of 20 bases. Germline V gene lookup returns CDR1 MDHEN and CDR2 SYDVKM. CDR3 DNA: TGTGCCAGCAGTACGACCAGGGCAGGGAACCTAGAGACCCAGTACTTC. It encodes CASSTTRAGNLETQYF.

This clonotype came up many times. CDR3 bases: TGTGCCAGCAGCTCTATCAGGGGCCGCAATCAGCCCCAGCATTTT. It translates to CASSSIRGRNQPQHF. V gene TRBV12-3 or TRBV12-4 combines with J gene TRBJ1-5, with D tentatively TRBD1 (6 bases). Trimming removed 6 bases at V and 2 bases at J, with 14 bases between. The CDR3 totals 15 residues.

This clonotype was picked up a small number of times. CDR3 coding DNA: TGTGCCAGCAGCAATAGTAATACCCAGCCCCAGCATTTT. Protein sequence: CASSNSNTQPQHF. This rearrangement joins TRBV5-6 to TRBJ1-5; no firm D call. Germline V lookup: CDR1 SGHDT, CDR2 YYEEEE. V was clipped by 4 bases and J by 7 bases, with 12 bases between them. This CDR3 is built from 13 residues.

This clonotype has a count of ten or more. The V gene is TRBV2, the J gene TRBJ1-1; D not certain. The CDR3 sequence is 12 residues long. From germline, CDR1 is SNHLY and CDR2 FYNNEI. V lost 7 bases and J lost 7, with 13 bases in between. This CDR3 is CASISLANEAFF. CDR3 coding DNA: TGTGCCAGCATTTCATTGGCTAATGAAGCTTTCTTT. Complete variable domain (other parts from reference TRBV2 and TRBJ1-1): EPEVTQTPSHQVTQMGQEVILRCVPISNHLYFYWYRQILGQKVEFLVSFYNNEISEKSEIFDDQFSVERPDGSNFTLKIRSTKLEDSAMYFCASISLANEAFFGQGTRLTVV.

At least ten counts were recorded for this clonotype. The rearrangement links TRBV20-1 to TRBJ2-1; 7 bases agree with TRBD2. The V gene end was trimmed by 2 bases and the J gene end by 7 bases; junction bases not matched to a gene: 5. The germline gives CDR1 DFQATT, CDR2 SNEGSKA (reference sequence). The CDR3 length is 13 residues. The CDR3 DNA reads TGCAGTGCTAGATTTGGCGGGGGTAATGAGCAGTTCTTC. It specifies CSARFGGGNEQFF.

This chain links TRBV7-3 with TRBJ2-2; D is perhaps TRBD2 (6 bases). V was clipped by 6 bases and J by 2 bases, with 10 bases between them. The length of the CDR3 is 14 residues. Per the germline V gene, CDR1 is SGHTA and CDR2 is FQGTGA. CDR3 coding DNA: TGTGCCAGCAGATACGGACTAAACACCGGGGAGCTGTTTTTT. It yields the protein CASRYGLNTGELFF. Full variable domain (remainder filled in from reference TRBV7-3 and TRBJ2-2): GAGVSQTPSNKVTEKGKYVELRCDPISGHTALYWYRQSLGQGPEFLIYFQGTGAADDSGLPNDRFFAVRPEGSVSTLKIQRTERGDSAVYLCASRYGLNTGELFFGEGSRLTVL.

The chain uses TRBV25-1 and TRBJ2-1, with TRBD1 as a possible D gene (5 bases). V shed 2 bases and J shed 0 bases, with 11 bases lying between them. The CDR3 is 16 residues long. Germline CDR1 MGHDK, CDR2 SYGVNS. CDR3 sequence reads: CASSEQGLGSYNEQFF. CDR3 nucleotide sequence: TGTGCCAGCAGTGAACAGGGCCTCGGCTCCTACAATGAGCAGTTCTTC.

Only a few counts were recorded for this clonotype. This rearrangement joins TRBV9 to TRBJ2-1, with D hard to call. The germline V gene has CDR1 SGDLS and CDR2 YYNGEE. Trimming took off 0 bases at V and 1 base at J, with 5 bases between the two ends. The length of the CDR3 is 14 residues. The chain's CDR3 is CASSVDPSYNEQFF. Written as DNA, the CDR3 is TGTGCCAGCAGCGTAGATCCTTCCTACAATGAGCAGTTCTTC. Together with reference TRBV9 and TRBJ2-1, the CDR3 gives the full variable domain: DSGVTQTPKHLITATGQRVTLRCSPRSGDLSVYWYQQSLDQGLQFLIQYYNGEERAKGNILERFSAQQFPDLHSELNLSSLELGDSALYFCASSVDPSYNEQFFGPGTRLTVL.

Many counts were recorded for this clonotype. CDR3 sequence: CASSLYTSTDTQYF. The CDR3, as DNA: TGTGCCAGCAGCTTATACACCAGCACAGATACGCAGTATTTT. The chain couples TRBV11-2 to TRBJ2-3; D is uncertain. Germline V CDR1 and CDR2: SGHAT, FQNNGV. The CDR3 is 14 residues long. The V gene lost 2 bases and the J gene lost 0 bases, with 6 bases spanning the gap.

This clonotype has at least ten counts. This sequence joins TRBV19 and TRBJ2-7; tentatively, D is TRBD1 (7 bases). The germline gives CDR1 LNHDA, CDR2 SQIVND (reference sequence). V dropped 5 bases and J dropped 2 bases, with 16 bases sitting between them. The CDR3 has 15 residues. The CDR3 is CASSALGGGTYEQYF. The CDR3 DNA follows: TGTGCCAGTAGTGCTCTTGGAGGGGGCACCTACGAGCAGTACTTC.

The chain combines TRBV5-6 with TRBJ2-3; D unresolved. V lost 4 bases to trimming and J lost 13 bases, with 16 bases between them. The CDR3 is made up of 12 amino acids. Germline V gene lookup returns CDR1 SGHDT and CDR2 YYEEEE. The CDR3 DNA reads TGTGCCAGCAGCGTCTACGGTGCATCAAAGTATTTT. Translation: CASSVYGASKYF.

This clonotype occurred many times. The gene calls are TRBV7-8 and TRBJ2-3; 12 nucleotides line up with TRBD2. J was trimmed by 3 bases and V by 6 bases; bases with no gene match: 10. CDR1 is SGHVS, CDR2 FQNEAQ, per germline. There are 17 residues in the CDR3. Written as DNA, the CDR3 is TGTGCCAGCAGGAAAATGACTAGCGGGAGTTGGACAGATACGCAGTATTTT. This codes for CASRKMTSGSWTDTQYF.

This clonotype has at least ten counts. V is TRBV28 and J is TRBJ2-2; TRBD2 aligns across 7 bases. The ends lost 4 bases at V and 4 bases at J; junction bases unmatched: 9. Germline V gene sequence: CDR1 MDHEN, CDR2 SYDVKM. The CDR3 runs 16 residues. CDR3 loop: CASSSPGREGTGELFF. In nucleotides, the CDR3 is TGTGCCAGCAGTTCCCCCGGCAGGGAGGGCACCGGGGAGCTGTTTTTT.

This clonotype was detected many times. This rearrangement joins TRBV28 to TRBJ2-7; 10 bases are shared with TRBD2. Germline-derived CDR1 and CDR2 are MDHEN and SYDVKM. After removal of 4 bases from V and 3 bases from J, the junction contained 9 bases not matched to a gene. The CDR3 has 16 amino acids. DNA of the CDR3: TGTGCCAGCAGTTACCTCAGGGCTAGCGGGAGCTACGAGCAGTACTTC. Amino acids: CASSYLRASGSYEQYF.

This clonotype was seen repeatedly, ten times or more. The V call is TRBV29-1, the J call TRBJ1-2, with TRBD1 matching 9 bases. The CDR3 loop spans 12 amino acids. Per germline, CDR1 SQVTM and CDR2 ANQGSEA. With V trimmed by 4 bases and J by 4 bases, 1 base remained unmatched. The CDR3 loop is CSVGDRAYGYTF. Written as DNA, the CDR3 is TGCAGCGTTGGGGACAGGGCCTATGGCTACACCTTC. Together with reference TRBV29-1 and TRBJ1-2, the CDR3 gives the full variable domain: SAVISQKPSRDICQRGTSLTIQCQVDSQVTMMFWYRQQPGQSLTLIATANQGSEATYESGFVIDKFPISRPNLTFSTLTVSNMSPEDSSIYLCSVGDRAYGYTFGSGTRLTVV.

In this sample, this clonotype is medium-sized. This chain connects TRBV18 to TRBJ1-1; 10 bases are shared with TRBD1. Per germline, CDR1 KGHSH and CDR2 LQKENI. With V trimmed by 6 bases and J by 1 base, 8 bases remained unmatched. This CDR3 spans 16 amino acids. The CDR3 coding sequence is TGTGCCAGCTCGCCTCGGGACAGGGGTTCGAACACTGAAGCTTTCTTT. Translated, it gives CASSPRDRGSNTEAFF.

The sample holds many counts of this clonotype. The genes are TRBV28 and TRBJ1-2, with 7 positions matching TRBD1. Trimming removed 8 bases from V and 8 bases from J; junction bases left unmatched: 8. Germline values: CDR1 MDHEN, CDR2 SYDVKM. This CDR3 contains 12 residues. The CDR3 here is CASALRGQGYTF. As DNA, the CDR3 is TGTGCCAGCGCCCTAAGGGGGCAGGGCTACACCTTC.

There are many counts of this clonotype. The chain links TRBV7-9 to TRBJ1-1, with D perhaps TRBD1 (5 bases). In germline, CDR1 is SEHNR, CDR2 FQNEAQ (reference sequence). CDR3 length: 18 residues. V was pared by 8 bases and J by 2 bases, with 27 bases between. CDR3 bases: TGTGCCAGCGCACCAACCGTATTGCGGGGGGGAGCCAACACTGAAGCTTTCTTT. Protein sequence: CASAPTVLRGGANTEAFF.

Many counts were recorded for this clonotype. V is TRBV18 and J is TRBJ2-3, with a possible D match to TRBD2 (6 bases). The CDR3 length is 15 residues. Between the trimmed V and J ends, which lost 3 bases and 1 base, there was a span of 11 bases. Germline CDR1 reads KGHSH; CDR2 reads LQKENI. CDR3: CASSPSGGGTDTQYF. The CDR3 nucleotides are TGTGCCAGCTCACCTAGCGGAGGCGGCACAGATACGCAGTATTTT.

This chain links TRBV5-1 with TRBJ2-1; 11 bases align to TRBD2. The CDR3 spans 16 residues. Per germline, CDR1 SGHRS and CDR2 YFSETQ. The V and J ends lost 2 bases and 9 bases, in that order; junction bases with no gene match: 10. DNA of the CDR3: TGCGCCAGCAGCTTATTAGCGGGAGGGGGGATCGGTGAGCAGTTCTTC. Translation gives CASSLLAGGGIGEQFF.

The CDR3 reads CASIFPGQGTDTQYF. CDR3 nucleotide sequence: TGTGCCAGCATCTTTCCGGGACAGGGCACAGATACGCAGTATTTT. V gene TRBV7-9 combines with J gene TRBJ2-3; TRBD1 agrees at 8 bases. The V and J ends lost 7 bases and 1 base, in that order; junction bases with no gene match: 7. The CDR3 spans 15 residues. CDR1 is SEHNR and CDR2 is FQNEAQ in the germline V gene (reference sequence).

The chain couples TRBV6-4 to TRBJ2-3; TRBD2 matches at 9 bases. The V gene's germline CDR1 is MRHNA and CDR2 SNTAGT. The CDR3 is made up of 15 amino acids. Germline trimming cut 6 bases from V and 1 base from J; bases unmatched to any gene: 5. The CDR3 DNA reads as TGTGCCAGCAGGATAATAGCGGGGGGCACAGATACGCAGTATTTT. Residues: CASRIIAGGTDTQYF.

This clonotype came up a few times. This rearrangement joins TRBV19 to TRBJ2-5; the match to TRBD2 covers 8 bases. In germline, CDR1 is LNHDA, CDR2 SQIVND (reference sequence). The CDR3 runs 15 residues. V dropped 3 bases and J dropped 4; count of bases not matched to a gene: 7. The CDR3 is CASSIPGLAGETQYF. The DNA of the CDR3 is TGTGCCAGTAGTATCCCAGGACTAGCAGGAGAGACCCAGTACTTC.

This clonotype was detected ten times or more. V gene TRBV5-1 combines with J gene TRBJ1-2; 7 nucleotides line up with TRBD1. CDR1 and CDR2 from the germline V gene are SGHRS and YFSETQ. This CDR3 is built from 15 residues. After removal of 4 bases from V and 8 bases from J, the junction contained 14 bases not matched to a gene. CDR3 nucleotide sequence: TGCGCCAGCAGCACAACTCCAGGGGGAGGAAAGGGCTACACCTTC. As protein: CASSTTPGGGKGYTF. The full variable domain, its missing parts supplied by reference TRBV5-1 and TRBJ1-2, is KAGVTQTPRYLIKTRGQQVTLSCSPISGHRSVSWYQQTPGQGLQFLFEYFSETQRNKGNFPGRFSGRQFSNSRSEMNVSTLELGDSALYLCASSTTPGGGKGYTFGSGTRLTVV.

This chain links TRBV3-1 with TRBJ2-3; D is possibly TRBD2 (5 bases). Trimming pared 1 base from V and 0 bases from J, leaving 5 bases between. CDR3 length equals 14 residues. Germline V gene lookup returns CDR1 LGHDT and CDR2 YNNKEL (reference sequence). This CDR3 is CASSQGTSTDTQYF. CDR3 in DNA: TGTGCCAGCAGCCAAGGGACTAGCACAGATACGCAGTATTTT.

The chain joins TRBV24-1 to TRBJ2-1, with 9 bases lining up with TRBD1. V trimming: 4 bases; J trimming: 6 bases; junction bases outside the gene matches: 6. The CDR3 has 15 amino acids. The germline CDR1 and CDR2 sequences are KGHDR and SFDVKD. This CDR3 reads CATSDPGTGSNEQFF. CDR3 nucleotides: TGTGCCACCAGTGACCCCGGGACAGGGTCCAATGAGCAGTTCTTC.

This clonotype has ten or more counts. V gene TRBV20-1 combines with J gene TRBJ2-7; D unresolved. Trimming left V 5 bases short and J 7 bases short, with 15 bases between. Germline CDR1 is DFQATT and CDR2 is SNEGSKA (reference sequence). The CDR3 has 12 amino acids. CDR3 coding DNA: TGCAGTGCTGGCCCCGGGCAGATAGAGCAGTACTTC. Residues: CSAGPGQIEQYF.

This clonotype was seen many times. This sequence joins TRBV15 and TRBJ1-1; D not resolved. V lost 0 bases and J 1 base, leaving 6 bases between the germline ends. Germline CDR1 and CDR2: LNHNV and YYDKDF (reference sequence). CDR3 size: 14 residues. The CDR3 sequence is CATSRDGGNTEAFF. CDR3 bases: TGTGCCACCAGCAGAGATGGCGGGAACACTGAAGCTTTCTTT.

CDR3 bases: TGTGCCAGCAGTGAGGACGACACCGGGGAGCTGTTTTTT. Translating it yields CASSEDDTGELFF. The chain recombines TRBV6-4 with TRBJ2-2; D is undetermined. Trimming cost V 3 bases and J 3 bases, with 5 bases left between them. Germline V gene lookup returns CDR1 MRHNA and CDR2 SNTAGT. The CDR3 consists of 13 residues.

This clonotype was detected ten times or more. The chain couples TRBV6-1 to TRBJ2-1, with 7 bases that match TRBD1. CDR3 length: 13 amino acids. Germline V CDR1 and CDR2: MNHNS, SASEGT. Germline trimming cut 8 bases from V and 10 bases from J; bases unmatched to any gene: 11. CDR3 region: CASQLDRMGEQFF. The CDR3 DNA sequence: TGTGCCAGCCAACTGGACAGGATGGGGGAGCAGTTCTTC.

This clonotype has only a few counts. The genes are TRBV20-1 and TRBJ2-1; tentative D call: TRBD2 (6 bases). From germline, CDR1 is DFQATT and CDR2 SNEGSKA (reference sequence). The V end was cut by 8 bases, the J end by 1 base, with 12 bases between. The CDR3 extends over 13 amino acids. The CDR3 reads CSLADGSYNEQFF. CDR3 sequence (DNA): TGCAGTTTAGCGGACGGTTCCTACAATGAGCAGTTCTTC.